The 10 T cell receptor beta chains below were found in one sample sequenced in a study of monozygotic twins with inflammatory bowel disease. No DNA is given; TCRdb re-called the 5' RACE reads and lists each CDR3 protein once. The sample data list 300,000 to 400,000 distinct CDR3 sequences. Sample: blood. These receptors were collected from a human donor with ulcerative colitis or Crohn's disease, or a healthy co-twin of an affected twin (not recorded which).

The genes are TRBV27 and TRBJ2-1; TCRdb returns TRBD2, unconfirmable since there is no DNA. CDR1 and CDR2 (germline): MNHEY, SMNVEV (reference sequence). This CDR3 contains 16 residues. The CDR3 loop reads CASRPITSGGYNEQFF.

The V gene is TRBV20-1, the J gene TRBJ2-1; no DNA is available, so the TRBD1 call from TCRdb remains unchecked. The germline V gene has CDR1 DFQATT and CDR2 SNEGSKA (reference sequence). CDR3 length equals 17 residues. CDR3 residues: CSARDVGGTSSYNEQFF.

This chain connects TRBV7-6 to TRBJ1-1. The CDR3 runs 15 residues. The germline V gene has CDR1 SGHVS and CDR2 FNYEAQ. This chain's CDR3 is CASSLASRGYTEAFF.

This chain connects TRBV4-1 to TRBJ1-1; TCRdb's D call of TRBD1 is untestable without DNA. Germline assignment: CDR1 MGHRA and CDR2 YSYEKL. CDR3 length: 15 amino acids. CDR3 in amino acids: CASSQDPGLRGEAFF.

CDR3 sequence reads: CASSSTVNTGELFF. V gene TRBV18 combines with J gene TRBJ2-2. CDR1 is KGHSH, CDR2 LQKENI, per germline. This CDR3 is 14 amino acids long.

The chain recombines TRBV28 with TRBJ2-3. This CDR3 is built from 12 residues. CDR1 is MDHEN, CDR2 SYDVKM, per germline. CDR3: CASGWGTDTQYF.

The chain recombines TRBV10-3 with TRBJ2-7. The CDR3 extends over 11 amino acids. Germline assignment: CDR1 ENHRY and CDR2 SYGVKD. The CDR3 is CAISDPTGQYF.

The chain employs TRBV20-1 and TRBJ2-1. Per germline, CDR1 DFQATT and CDR2 SNEGSKA (reference sequence). The CDR3 runs 16 residues. This chain's CDR3 is CSARDPRGYSYNEQFF.

This chain uses TRBV7-2 with TRBJ2-5; TCRdb designates TRBD1, a call that cannot be tested without DNA. This CDR3 contains 17 residues. CDR1 and CDR2 (germline): SGHTA, FQGNSA. The CDR3 region is CASSENYRGHKKETQYF.

J is TRBJ2-7 and V is TRBV28; as DNA is missing, the TRBD2 call by TCRdb cannot be tested. CDR1 and CDR2 from the germline V gene are MDHEN and SYDVKM. The CDR3 is 16 amino acids. CDR3 region: CASSFRGGPSGDEQYF.